These 10 T cell receptor beta chains were all obtained from the same sample, sequenced in a study of tissue T cells after allogeneic stem cell transplantation. Method: immunoSEQ multiplex PCR; TCRdb's copy keeps in-frame clones and lacks some. The table records some 25,000 clones, roughly 70% of them present only once. Sample: tissue from the ileum, taken at autopsy. The receptors were sampled from a female donor at least 60 years old with lung cancer.

J is TRBJ1-2 and V is TRBV6-5; 10 nucleotides line up with TRBD1. This CDR3 region has 15 residues. Germline CDR1 MNHEY, CDR2 SVGAGI. The V and J ends lost 2 bases and 4 bases, in that order; junction bases with no gene match: 4. The CDR3 is CASSYGGQGTYGYTF. The CDR3 DNA reads as TGTGCCAGCAGTTACGGGGGACAGGGGACCTATGGCTACACCTTC.

This clone was detected once. The gene calls are TRBV9 and TRBJ2-3; perhaps TRBD2 as D (6 bases). Looked up from germline, CDR1 is SGDLS and CDR2 is YYNGEE. Trimming left V 0 bases short and J 5 bases short, with 13 bases between. The CDR3 totals 15 residues. CDR3 nucleotide sequence: TGTGCCAGCAGCGTAGAGGTGGGGGGAGTAGATACGCAGTATTTT. Its protein is CASSVEVGGVDTQYF.

The V and J genes are TRBV3-1 (or the pseudogene TRBV3-2) and TRBJ1-2; D ambiguous. Germline V gives CDR1 LGHDT, CDR2 YNNKEL (reference sequence). Trimming took off 4 bases at V and 5 bases at J, with 14 bases between the two ends. CDR3 size: 14 residues. Here the CDR3 reads CASSPTSVLYGYTF. In nucleotides, the CDR3 is TGTGCCAGCAGCCCCACATCAGTGCTGTATGGCTACACCTTC.

The rearrangement links TRBV7-9 to TRBJ2-2, with 11 bases matching TRBD2. Germline V gene sequence: CDR1 SEHNR, CDR2 FQNEAQ (reference sequence). J lost 3 bases, V lost 5 bases, and 11 bases had no gene match. This CDR3 region has 18 residues. The CDR3 reads CASSPDVTSGGHTGELFF. The DNA for the CDR3 is TGTGCCAGCAGCCCGGACGTTACTAGCGGGGGCCACACCGGGGAGCTGTTTTTT.

The gene calls are TRBV30 and TRBJ1-6; TRBD1 is a possible D gene (5 bases). V shed 2 bases and J shed 8 bases, with 16 bases lying between them. Per germline, CDR1 GTSNPN and CDR2 SVGIG (reference sequence). The CDR3 has 15 residues. In DNA form, the CDR3 reads TGTGCCTGGAGTACGGCCGGGACTTTATATTCACCCCTCCACTTT. Amino acids: CAWSTAGTLYSPLHF.

This clone appeared once. This chain uses TRBV6-5 with TRBJ2-5, with 7 bases aligning to TRBD1. The CDR3 has 14 amino acids. CDR1 MNHEY and CDR2 SVGAGI come from the germline V gene. J lost 7 bases, V lost 2 bases, and 7 bases had no gene match. The CDR3 spells CASSYQQGLGTQYF. The DNA of the CDR3 is TGTGCCAGCAGTTACCAACAGGGGCTAGGGACCCAGTACTTC.

With respect to this clone: Other DNA sequences in the sample encode the same CDR3. The genes are TRBV18 and TRBJ2-7; the match to TRBD1 covers 7 bases. Germline CDR1 is KGHSH and CDR2 is LQKENI. The V segment lost 6 bases and the J segment 4 bases; nucleotides outside the gene matches: 9. This CDR3 is built from 14 residues. The CDR3 bases are TGTGCCAGCTCGTCCCGGGACAGAGTGTACGAGCAGTACTTC. It translates to CASSSRDRVYEQYF.

The V gene is TRBV29-1, the J gene TRBJ1-2, with TRBD1 matching over 10 bases. CDR1 and CDR2 from the germline V gene are SQVTM and ANQGSEA. V trimming: 3 bases; J trimming: 6 bases; junction bases outside the gene matches: 7. The CDR3 covers 14 residues. For the CDR3, the DNA is TGCAGCGTTGATTCGGGACAGGGGTTCGATGGCTACACCTTC. Encoded protein: CSVDSGQGFDGYTF.

This clone occurred a few times. The rearrangement uses TRBV28 and TRBJ2-7, with 8 bases lining up with TRBD1. Germline V gene data show CDR1 as MDHEN and CDR2 as SYDVKM. This CDR3 contains 16 residues. Trimming removed 4 bases from V and 2 bases from J; junction bases left unmatched: 10. The chain's CDR3 is CASSSKGGTGTYEQYF. In nucleotides, the CDR3 is TGTGCCAGCAGTTCGAAAGGCGGGACAGGCACCTACGAGCAGTACTTC.

This clone showed up just a few times. The gene calls are TRBV30 and TRBJ1-2; D is ambiguous. The V and J ends lost 0 bases and 5 bases respectively, with 4 bases between them. The CDR3 spans 11 residues. The V gene's germline CDR1 is GTSNPN and CDR2 SVGIG (reference sequence). The CDR3 DNA sequence: TGTGCCTGGAGTGTAGGGTATGGCTACACCTTC. It encodes CAWSVGYGYTF.